This T cell receptor (beta chain) was observed in a study of cytomegalovirus exposure and HLA in healthy donors. Whole-study results and caveats: Rates of TCR association differed by HLA locus in a later analysis, with DRB1 highest and HLA-C lowest. Association of a missense DCLRE1C variant with TCR beta V- and J-gene trimming was reported in a later analysis. Reports indicated that the classifier achieved high specificity and sensitivity in diagnosing cytomegalovirus status.

The PCR employed 60 Vbeta primers together with 13 Jbeta primers. Measured with immunoSEQ multiplex PCR; TCRdb has only the in-frame clones, and not every one. This table holds a few hundred thousand clones, roughly 81% found once. Donors consisted of healthy bone marrow donors. In regard to this clone: Antigen specificity is unknown.

CDR3 length equals 15 residues. Germline CDR1 is SGHRS and CDR2 is YFSETQ. V trimming: 0 bases; J trimming: 8 bases; junction bases outside the gene matches: 7. Sequenced: PBMCs. The source is a woman in her forties in good health and CMV-seropositive. This chain joins TRBV5-1 and TRBJ1-4; 7 nucleotides match TRBD1. This CDR3 is CASSLGTGAREKLFF. CDR3 DNA: TGCGCCAGCAGCTTGGGAACAGGGGCTCGAGAAAAACTGTTTTTT.